What follows are 3 T cell receptor beta chains derived from one specimen sequenced in a study of T-cell reconstitution after alpha-beta-depleted transplantation in children listed by TCRdb under 2016. Taken with the paper, the label for treatment or condition translates to: allogeneic hematopoietic cell transplantation with graft depleted of TCRalphabeta T cells and CD19 B cells. The method behind the library was PCR. TCRdb names Illumina HiSeq 2500 as the instrument used. TCR library preparation used molecular barcoding, with unique molecular identifiers applied to normalize quantification of the TCRbeta repertoire. TCRdb reanalyzed the raw reads on its own, using fastp at Q25 for trimming and MiXCR for clone calling, and kept in-frame beta chains. One record per CDR3 amino acid sequence lists the most common genes and DNA. For this sample there are approximately 230,000 distinct CDR3 sequences; roughly a quarter appear just once. The top ten clonotypes cover about 5% of the sample.

Specimen: PBMCs, mostly from graft donor cells, collected 360 days after TCRalphabeta/CD19-depleted stem cell transplant. The receptor source for this set is a female patient aged 2-9 years who had a stem cell transplant for congenital amegakaryocytic thrombocytopenia, so the T cells may come from the graft donor.

This clonotype came up a few times. The chain employs TRBV6-5 and TRBJ2-1; D possibly corresponds to TRBD2 (5 bases). This CDR3 is 12 amino acids long. V was shortened by 4 bases and J by 9 bases, with 10 bases between the two germline ends. Germline CDR1 is MNHEY and CDR2 is SVGAGI. The DNA of the CDR3 is TGTGCCAGCAGTTTTAGCGCCGGTGAGCAGTTCTTC. Protein: CASSFSAGEQFF.

This clonotype came up a few times. V usage is TRBV29-1 and J usage is TRBJ1-3; TRBD1 agrees at 10 bases. The V segment lost 4 bases and the J segment 7 bases; nucleotides outside the gene matches: 1. The germline gives CDR1 SQVTM, CDR2 ANQGSEA. The CDR3 sequence is 12 residues long. The CDR3 region is CSVAGQGNTIYF. CDR3 nucleotide sequence: TGCAGCGTTGCGGGACAGGGGAACACCATATATTTT.

This clonotype showed up many times. The chain couples TRBV20-1 to TRBJ2-3; TRBD2 agrees at 16 bases. Germline trimming cut 5 bases from V and 1 base from J; bases unmatched to any gene: 3. The CDR3 covers 16 residues. Germline V gene data show CDR1 as DFQATT and CDR2 as SNEGSKA (reference sequence). The CDR3: CSADGTSGGGTDTQYF. The CDR3 DNA sequence: TGCAGTGCTGATGGGACTAGCGGGGGGGGCACAGATACGCAGTATTTT.